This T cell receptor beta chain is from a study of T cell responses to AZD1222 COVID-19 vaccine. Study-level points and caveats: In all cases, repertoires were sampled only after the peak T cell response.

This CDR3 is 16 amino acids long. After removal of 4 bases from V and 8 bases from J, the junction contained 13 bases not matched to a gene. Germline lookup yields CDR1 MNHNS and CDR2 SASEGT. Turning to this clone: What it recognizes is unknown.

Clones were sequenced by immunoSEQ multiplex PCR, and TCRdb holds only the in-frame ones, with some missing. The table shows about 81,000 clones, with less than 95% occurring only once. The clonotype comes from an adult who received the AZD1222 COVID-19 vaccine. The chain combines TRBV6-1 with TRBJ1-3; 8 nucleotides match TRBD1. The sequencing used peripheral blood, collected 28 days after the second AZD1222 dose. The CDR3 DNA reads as TGTGCCAGCAGTGGGTCTCAGGACAGGGCGGTTGACACCATATATTTT. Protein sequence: CASSGSQDRAVDTIYF.